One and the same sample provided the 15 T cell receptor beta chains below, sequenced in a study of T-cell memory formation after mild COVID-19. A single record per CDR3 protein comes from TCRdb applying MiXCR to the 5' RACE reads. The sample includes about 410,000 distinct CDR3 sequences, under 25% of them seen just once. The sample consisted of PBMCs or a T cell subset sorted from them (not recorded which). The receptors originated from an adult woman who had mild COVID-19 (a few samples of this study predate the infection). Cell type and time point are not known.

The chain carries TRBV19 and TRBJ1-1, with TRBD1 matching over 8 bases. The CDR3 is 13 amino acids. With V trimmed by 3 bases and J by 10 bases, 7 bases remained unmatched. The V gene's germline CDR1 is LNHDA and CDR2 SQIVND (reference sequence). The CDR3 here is CASSMSDREIAFF. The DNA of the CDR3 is TGTGCCAGTAGTATGTCGGACAGGGAGATAGCTTTCTTT.

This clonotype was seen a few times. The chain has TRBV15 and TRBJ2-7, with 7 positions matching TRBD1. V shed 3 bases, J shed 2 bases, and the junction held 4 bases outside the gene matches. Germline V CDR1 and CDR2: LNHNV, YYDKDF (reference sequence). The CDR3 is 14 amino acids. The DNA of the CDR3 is TGTGCCACCAGCAGTACAGGGGACACCTACGAGCAGTACTTC. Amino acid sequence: CATSSTGDTYEQYF.

The CDR3 protein is CASSSFRGGSTDTQYF. The CDR3 region has the DNA TGTGCCAGCAGTTCATTTCGCGGGGGGAGCACAGATACGCAGTATTTT. The gene calls are TRBV12-3 or TRBV12-4 and TRBJ2-3, with 8 bases fitting TRBD2. V dropped 4 bases and J dropped 0; count of bases not matched to a gene: 6. The CDR3 runs 16 residues.

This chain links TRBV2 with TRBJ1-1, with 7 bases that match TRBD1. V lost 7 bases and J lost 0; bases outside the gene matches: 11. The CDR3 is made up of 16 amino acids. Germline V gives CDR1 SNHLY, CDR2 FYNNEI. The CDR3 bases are TGTGCCAGCAATCTCCGGGACAGCCTTATGAACACTGAAGCTTTCTTT. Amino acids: CASNLRDSLMNTEAFF.

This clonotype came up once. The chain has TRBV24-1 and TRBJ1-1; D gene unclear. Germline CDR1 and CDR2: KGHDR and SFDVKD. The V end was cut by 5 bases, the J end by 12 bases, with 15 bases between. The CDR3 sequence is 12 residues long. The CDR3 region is CATSGPSLRTFF. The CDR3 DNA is TGTGCCACCAGTGGACCGTCCTTACGGACTTTCTTT.

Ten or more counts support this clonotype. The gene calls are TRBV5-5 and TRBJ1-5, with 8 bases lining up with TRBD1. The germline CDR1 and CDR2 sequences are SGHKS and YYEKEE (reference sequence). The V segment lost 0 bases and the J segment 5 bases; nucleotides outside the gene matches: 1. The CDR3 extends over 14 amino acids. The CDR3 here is CASSLAGGHQPQHF. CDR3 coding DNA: TGTGCCAGCAGCTTGGCAGGGGGCCATCAGCCCCAGCATTTT.

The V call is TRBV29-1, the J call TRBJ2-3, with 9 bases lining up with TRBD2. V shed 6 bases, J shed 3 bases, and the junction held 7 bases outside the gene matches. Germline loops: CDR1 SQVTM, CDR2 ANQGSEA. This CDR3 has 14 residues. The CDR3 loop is CSVDSGSRTDTQYF. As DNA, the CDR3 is TGCAGCGTAGATAGCGGGAGCAGAACAGATACGCAGTATTTT.

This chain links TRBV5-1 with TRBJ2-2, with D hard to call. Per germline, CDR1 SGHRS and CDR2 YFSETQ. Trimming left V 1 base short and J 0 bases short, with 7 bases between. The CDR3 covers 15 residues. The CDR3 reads CASSLTISNTGELFF. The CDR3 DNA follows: TGCGCCAGCAGCTTGACGATTTCGAACACCGGGGAGCTGTTTTTT.

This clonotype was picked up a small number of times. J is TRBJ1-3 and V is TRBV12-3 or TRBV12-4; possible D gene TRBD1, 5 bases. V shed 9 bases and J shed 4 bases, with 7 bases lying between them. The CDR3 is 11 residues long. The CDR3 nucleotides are TGTGCCAGGGGGCTCGGAAACACCATATATTTT. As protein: CARGLGNTIYF.

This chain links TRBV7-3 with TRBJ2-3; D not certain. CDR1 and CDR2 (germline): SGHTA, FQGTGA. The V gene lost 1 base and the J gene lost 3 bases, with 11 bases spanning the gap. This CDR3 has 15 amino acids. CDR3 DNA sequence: TGTGCCAGCAGCTTAAACCACGAGAGAACAGATACGCAGTATTTT. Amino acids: CASSLNHERTDTQYF.

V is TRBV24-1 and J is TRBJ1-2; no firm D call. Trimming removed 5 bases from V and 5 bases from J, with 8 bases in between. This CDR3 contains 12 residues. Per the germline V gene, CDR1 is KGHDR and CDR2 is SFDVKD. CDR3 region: CATSGSEYGYTF. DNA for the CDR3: TGTGCCACCAGTGGTTCAGAATATGGCTACACCTTC.

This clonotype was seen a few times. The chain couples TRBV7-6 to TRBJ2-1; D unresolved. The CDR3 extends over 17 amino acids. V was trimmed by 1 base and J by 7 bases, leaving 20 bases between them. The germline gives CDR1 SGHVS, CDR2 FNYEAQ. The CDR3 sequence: CASSLVGNQDYGNEQFF. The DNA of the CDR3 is TGTGCCAGCAGCTTAGTTGGGAACCAGGATTATGGGAATGAGCAGTTCTTC.

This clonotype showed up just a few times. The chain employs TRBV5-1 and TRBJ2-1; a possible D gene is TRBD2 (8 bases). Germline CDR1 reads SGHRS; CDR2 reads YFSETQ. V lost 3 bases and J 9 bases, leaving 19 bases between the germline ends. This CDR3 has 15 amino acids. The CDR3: CASSYRGLGGGEQFF. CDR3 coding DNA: TGCGCCAGCAGCTACCGGGGACTAGGGGGCGGTGAGCAGTTCTTC.

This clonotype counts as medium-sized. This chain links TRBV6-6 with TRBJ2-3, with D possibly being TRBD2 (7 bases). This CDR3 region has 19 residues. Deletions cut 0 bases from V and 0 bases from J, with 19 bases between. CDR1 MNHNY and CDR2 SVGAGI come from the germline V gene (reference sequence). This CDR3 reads CASSYSGGRGPASTDTQYF. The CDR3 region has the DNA TGTGCCAGCAGTTACTCCGGGGGGCGCGGCCCCGCTAGCACAGATACGCAGTATTTT.

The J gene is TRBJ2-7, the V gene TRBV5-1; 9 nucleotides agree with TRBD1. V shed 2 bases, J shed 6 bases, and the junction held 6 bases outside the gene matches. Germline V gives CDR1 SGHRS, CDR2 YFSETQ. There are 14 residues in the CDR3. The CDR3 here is CASSLGQGNSEQYF. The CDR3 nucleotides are TGCGCCAGCAGCTTAGGACAGGGGAATAGCGAGCAGTACTTC.